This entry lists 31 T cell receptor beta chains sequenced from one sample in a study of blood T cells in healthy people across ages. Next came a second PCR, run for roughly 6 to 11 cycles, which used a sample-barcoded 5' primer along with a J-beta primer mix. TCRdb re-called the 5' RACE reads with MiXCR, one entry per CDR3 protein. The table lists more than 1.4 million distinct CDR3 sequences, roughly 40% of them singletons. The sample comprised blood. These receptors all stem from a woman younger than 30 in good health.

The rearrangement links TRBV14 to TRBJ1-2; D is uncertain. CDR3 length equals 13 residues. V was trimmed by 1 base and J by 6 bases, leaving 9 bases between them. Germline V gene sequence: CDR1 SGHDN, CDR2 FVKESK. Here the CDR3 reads CASSQGAKDGYTF. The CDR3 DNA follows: TGTGCCAGCAGCCAAGGGGCTAAGGATGGCTACACCTTC.

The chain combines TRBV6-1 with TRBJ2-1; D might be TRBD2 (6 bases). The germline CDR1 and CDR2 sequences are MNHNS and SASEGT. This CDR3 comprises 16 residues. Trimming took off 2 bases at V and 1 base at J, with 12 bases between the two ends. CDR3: CASSETGRGSYNEQFF. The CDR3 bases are TGTGCCAGCAGTGAAACCGGGAGAGGATCCTACAATGAGCAGTTCTTC.

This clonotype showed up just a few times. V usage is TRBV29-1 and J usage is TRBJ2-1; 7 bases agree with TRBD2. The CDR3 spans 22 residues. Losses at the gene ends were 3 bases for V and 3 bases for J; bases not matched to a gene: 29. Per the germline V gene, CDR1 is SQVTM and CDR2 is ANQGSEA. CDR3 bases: TGCAGCGTTGACAAACCTCTGACCGGCCCTAGCGGTGGGTTGGGTAGCTACAATGAGCAGTTCTTC. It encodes CSVDKPLTGPSGGLGSYNEQFF.

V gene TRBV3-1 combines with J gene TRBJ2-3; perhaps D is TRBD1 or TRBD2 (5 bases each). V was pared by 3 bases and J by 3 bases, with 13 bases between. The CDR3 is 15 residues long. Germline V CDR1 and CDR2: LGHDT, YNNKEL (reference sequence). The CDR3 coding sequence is TGTGCCAGCAGCCAGAGGGGCCCCGCAACAGATACGCAGTATTTT. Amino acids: CASSQRGPATDTQYF.

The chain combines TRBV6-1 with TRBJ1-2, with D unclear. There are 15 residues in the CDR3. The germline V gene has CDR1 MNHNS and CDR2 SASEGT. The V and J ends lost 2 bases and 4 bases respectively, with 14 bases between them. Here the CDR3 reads CASSEWNSLSYGYTF. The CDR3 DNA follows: TGTGCCAGCAGTGAATGGAACAGCCTATCCTATGGCTACACCTTC.

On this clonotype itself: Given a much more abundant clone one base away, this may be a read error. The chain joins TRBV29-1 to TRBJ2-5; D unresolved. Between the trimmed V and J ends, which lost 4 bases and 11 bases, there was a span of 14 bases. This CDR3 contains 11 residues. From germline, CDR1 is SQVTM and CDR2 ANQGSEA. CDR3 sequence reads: CSVGQGNEQYF. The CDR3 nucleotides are TGCAGCGTTGGGCAAGGCAATGAGCAGTACTTC.

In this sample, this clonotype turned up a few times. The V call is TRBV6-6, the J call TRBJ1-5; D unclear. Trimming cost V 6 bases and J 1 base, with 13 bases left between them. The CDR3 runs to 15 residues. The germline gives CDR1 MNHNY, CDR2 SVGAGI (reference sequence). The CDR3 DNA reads TGTGCCAGCAGCCTTTGGACGTTGAGCAATCAGCCCCAGCATTTT. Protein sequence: CASSLWTLSNQPQHF.

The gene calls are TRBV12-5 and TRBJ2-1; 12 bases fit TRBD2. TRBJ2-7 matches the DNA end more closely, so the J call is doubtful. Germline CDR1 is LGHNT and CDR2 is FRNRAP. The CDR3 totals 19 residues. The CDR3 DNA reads TGTGCTAGTGGTTTGGTTGCTAGCGGGAGGGCCGGCTCCTACAATGAGCAGTACTTC. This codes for CASGLVASGRAGSYNEQYF.

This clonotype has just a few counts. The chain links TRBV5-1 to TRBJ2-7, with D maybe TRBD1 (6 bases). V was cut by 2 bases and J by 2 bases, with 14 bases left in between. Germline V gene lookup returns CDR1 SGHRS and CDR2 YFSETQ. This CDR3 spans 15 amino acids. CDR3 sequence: CASSFYTGTAYEQYF. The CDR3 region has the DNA TGCGCCAGCAGCTTTTATACAGGGACGGCCTACGAGCAGTACTTC.

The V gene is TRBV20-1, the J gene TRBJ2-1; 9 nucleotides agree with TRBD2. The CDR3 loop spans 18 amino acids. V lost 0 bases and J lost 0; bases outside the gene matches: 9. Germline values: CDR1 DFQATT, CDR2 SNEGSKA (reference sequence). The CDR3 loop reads CSARDLLAGGTSYNEQFF. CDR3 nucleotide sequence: TGCAGTGCTAGAGATCTGCTGGCGGGAGGGACCTCCTACAATGAGCAGTTCTTC.

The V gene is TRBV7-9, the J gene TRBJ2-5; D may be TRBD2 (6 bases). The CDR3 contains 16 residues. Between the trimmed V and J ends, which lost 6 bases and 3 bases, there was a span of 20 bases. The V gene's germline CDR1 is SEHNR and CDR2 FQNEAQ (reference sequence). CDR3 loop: CASRKWDSAVEETQYF. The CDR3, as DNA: TGTGCCAGCAGAAAATGGGACTCGGCGGTAGAAGAGACCCAGTACTTC.

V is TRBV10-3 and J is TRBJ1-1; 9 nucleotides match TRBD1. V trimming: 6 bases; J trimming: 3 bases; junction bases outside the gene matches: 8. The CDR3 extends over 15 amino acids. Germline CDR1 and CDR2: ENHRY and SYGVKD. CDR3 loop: CAISPGQGPDTEAFF. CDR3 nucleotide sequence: TGTGCCATCAGCCCGGGACAGGGTCCGGACACTGAAGCTTTCTTT.

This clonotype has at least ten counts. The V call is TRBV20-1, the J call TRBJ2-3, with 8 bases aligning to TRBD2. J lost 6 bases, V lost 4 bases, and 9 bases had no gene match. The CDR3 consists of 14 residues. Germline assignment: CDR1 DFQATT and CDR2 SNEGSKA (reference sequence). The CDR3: CSATRGRLADTQYF. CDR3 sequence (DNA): TGCAGTGCTACGCGTGGGCGACTAGCGGATACGCAGTATTTT.

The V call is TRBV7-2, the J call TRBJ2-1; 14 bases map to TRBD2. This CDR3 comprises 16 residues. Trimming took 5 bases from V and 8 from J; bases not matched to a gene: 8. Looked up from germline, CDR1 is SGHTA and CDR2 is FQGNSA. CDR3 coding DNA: TGTGCCAGCAGCCGACTAGCGGGAGGGAGGGGCGATGAGCAGTTCTTC. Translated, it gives CASSRLAGGRGDEQFF.

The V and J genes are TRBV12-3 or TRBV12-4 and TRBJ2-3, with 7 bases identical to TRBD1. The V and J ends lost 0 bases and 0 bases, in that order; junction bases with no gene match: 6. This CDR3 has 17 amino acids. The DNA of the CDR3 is TGTGCCAGCAGTTTAGCGCTAGGGGGCCGGAGCACAGATACGCAGTATTTT. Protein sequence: CASSLALGGRSTDTQYF.

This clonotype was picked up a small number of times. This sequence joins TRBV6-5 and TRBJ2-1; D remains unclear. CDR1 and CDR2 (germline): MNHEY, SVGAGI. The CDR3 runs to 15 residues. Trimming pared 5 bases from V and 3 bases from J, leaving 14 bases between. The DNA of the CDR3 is TGTGCCAGCAGTATCCTGGCGGCCAGCTACAATGAGCAGTTCTTC. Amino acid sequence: CASSILAASYNEQFF.

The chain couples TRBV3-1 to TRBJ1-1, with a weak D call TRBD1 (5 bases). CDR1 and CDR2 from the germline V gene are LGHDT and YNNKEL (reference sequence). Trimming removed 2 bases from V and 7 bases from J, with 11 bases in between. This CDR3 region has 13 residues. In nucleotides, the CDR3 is TGTGCCAGCAGCCAACGAGAAGGGGATGAAGCTTTCTTT. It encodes CASSQREGDEAFF.

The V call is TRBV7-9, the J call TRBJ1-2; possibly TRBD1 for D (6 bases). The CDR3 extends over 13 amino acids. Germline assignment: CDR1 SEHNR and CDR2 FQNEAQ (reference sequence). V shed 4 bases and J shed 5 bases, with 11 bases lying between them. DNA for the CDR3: TGTGCCAGCAGCTCCGGGACACCATATGGCTACACCTTC. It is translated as CASSSGTPYGYTF. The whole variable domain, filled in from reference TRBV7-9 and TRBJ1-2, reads DTGVSQNPRHKITKRGQNVTFRCDPISEHNRLYWYRQTLGQGPEFLTYFQNEAQLEKSRLLSDRFSAERPKGSFSTLEIQRTEQGDSAMYLCASSSGTPYGYTFGSGTRLTVV.

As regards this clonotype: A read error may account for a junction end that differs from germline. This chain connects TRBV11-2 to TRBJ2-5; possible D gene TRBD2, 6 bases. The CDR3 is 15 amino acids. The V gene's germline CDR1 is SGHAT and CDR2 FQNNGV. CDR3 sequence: CASSLGVSGQDTQYF. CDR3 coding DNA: TGTGCCAGCAGCTTAGGGGTGAGCGGGCAAGATACCCAGTACTTC.

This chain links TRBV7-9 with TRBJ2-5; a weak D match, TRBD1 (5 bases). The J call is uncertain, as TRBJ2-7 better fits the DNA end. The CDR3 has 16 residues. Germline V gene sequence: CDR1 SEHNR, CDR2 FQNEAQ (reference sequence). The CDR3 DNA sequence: TGTGCCAGCAGCTTCGTCAATATAGGCAGCCAGGGCGAGCAGTACTTC. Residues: CASSFVNIGSQGEQYF.

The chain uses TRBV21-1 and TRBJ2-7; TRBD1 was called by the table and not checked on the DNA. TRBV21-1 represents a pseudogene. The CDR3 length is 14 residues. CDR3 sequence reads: CASNRTGRTYEQYF. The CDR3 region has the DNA TGTGCCAGCAACAGGACAGGGCGCACCTACGAGCAGTACTTC.

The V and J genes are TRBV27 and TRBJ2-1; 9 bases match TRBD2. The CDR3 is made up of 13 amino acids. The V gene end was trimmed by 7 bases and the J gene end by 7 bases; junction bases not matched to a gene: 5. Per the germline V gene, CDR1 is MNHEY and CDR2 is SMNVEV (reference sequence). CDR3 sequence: CASTGAGGNEQFF. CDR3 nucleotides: TGTGCCAGCACTGGGGCGGGGGGGAATGAGCAGTTCTTC.

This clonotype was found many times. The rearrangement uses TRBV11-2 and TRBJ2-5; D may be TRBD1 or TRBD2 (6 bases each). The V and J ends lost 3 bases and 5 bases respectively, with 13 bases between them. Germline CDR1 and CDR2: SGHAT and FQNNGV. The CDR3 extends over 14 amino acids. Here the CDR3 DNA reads TGTGCCAGCAGCTTGGGGGCGGGGTGGGAGACCCAGTACTTC. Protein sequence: CASSLGAGWETQYF. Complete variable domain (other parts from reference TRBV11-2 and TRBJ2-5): EAGVAQSPRYKIIEKRQSVAFWCNPISGHATLYWYQQILGQGPKLLIQFQNNGVVDDSQLPKDRFSAERLKGVDSTLKIQPAKLEDSAVYLCASSLGAGWETQYFGPGTRLLVL.

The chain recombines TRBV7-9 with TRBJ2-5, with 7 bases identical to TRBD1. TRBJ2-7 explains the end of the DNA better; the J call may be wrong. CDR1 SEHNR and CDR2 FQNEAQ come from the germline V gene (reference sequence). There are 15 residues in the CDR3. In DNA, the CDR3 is TGTGCCAGCAGCTCCCTCTTCAGACAGGGCTACGAGCAGTACTTC. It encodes CASSSLFRQGYEQYF.

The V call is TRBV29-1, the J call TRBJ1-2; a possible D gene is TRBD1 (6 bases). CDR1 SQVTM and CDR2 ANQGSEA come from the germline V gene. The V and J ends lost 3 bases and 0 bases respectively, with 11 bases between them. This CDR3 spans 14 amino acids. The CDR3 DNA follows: TGCAGCGTTGACGACAGGCTCGCTAACTATGGCTACACCTTC. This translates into CSVDDRLANYGYTF.

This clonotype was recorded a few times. CDR3 nucleotides: TGTGCCACCAGCAGAGATTTTTCGGCACATGGGAACACTGAAGCTTTCTTT. This translates into CATSRDFSAHGNTEAFF. The chain combines TRBV15 with TRBJ1-1; D uncertain. Germline CDR1 is LNHNV and CDR2 is YYDKDF (reference sequence). V dropped 0 bases and J dropped 1 base, with 15 bases sitting between them. The CDR3 has 17 amino acids.

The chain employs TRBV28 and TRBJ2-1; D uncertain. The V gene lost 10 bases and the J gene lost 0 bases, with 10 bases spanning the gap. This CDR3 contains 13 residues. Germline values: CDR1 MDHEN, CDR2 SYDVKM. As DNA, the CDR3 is TGTGCCAACGGACGGCCCTCCTACAATGAGCAGTTCTTC. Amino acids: CANGRPSYNEQFF.

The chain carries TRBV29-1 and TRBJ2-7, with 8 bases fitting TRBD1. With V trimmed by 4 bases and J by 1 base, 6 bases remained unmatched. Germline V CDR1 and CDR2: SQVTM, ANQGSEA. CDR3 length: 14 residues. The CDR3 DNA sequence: TGCAGCGTTGGAGGACAGGGTGTGTCCTACGAGCAGTACTTC. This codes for CSVGGQGVSYEQYF.

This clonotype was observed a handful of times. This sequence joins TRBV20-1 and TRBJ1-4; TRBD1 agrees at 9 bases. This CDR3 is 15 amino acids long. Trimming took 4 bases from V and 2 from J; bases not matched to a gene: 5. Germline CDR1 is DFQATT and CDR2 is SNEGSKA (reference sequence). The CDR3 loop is CSAIQQGATNEKLFF. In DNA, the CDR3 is TGCAGTGCTATTCAACAGGGGGCTACTAATGAAAAACTGTTTTTT.

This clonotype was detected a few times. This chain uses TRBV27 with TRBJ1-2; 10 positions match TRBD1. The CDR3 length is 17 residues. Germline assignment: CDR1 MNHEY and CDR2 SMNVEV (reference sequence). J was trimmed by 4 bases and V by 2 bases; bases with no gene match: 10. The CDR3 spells CASSLKGQGSPIYGYTF. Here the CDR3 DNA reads TGTGCCAGCAGTTTAAAGGGACAGGGGTCCCCTATCTATGGCTACACCTTC.

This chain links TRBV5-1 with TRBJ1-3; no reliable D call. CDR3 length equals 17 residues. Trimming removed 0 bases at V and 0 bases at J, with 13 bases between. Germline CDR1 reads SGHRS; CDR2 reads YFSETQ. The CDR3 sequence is CASSLGGTVPSGNTIYF. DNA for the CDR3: TGCGCCAGCAGCTTGGGGGGAACGGTTCCCTCTGGAAACACCATATATTTT.